One sample yielded the 14 T cell receptor beta chains listed below, sequenced in a study of cytomegalovirus exposure and HLA in healthy donors. Primers for the PCR totalled 60 Vbeta and 13 Jbeta. Data came from immunoSEQ multiplex PCR; TCRdb stores just in-frame clones and leaves some out. Counted here are about 140,000 clones, over 80% occurring once; the ten biggest clones make up 0.95% to 1.5%. Input material: PBMCs. These receptors were obtained from a female donor in good health and CMV-seronegative.

The gene calls are TRBV29-1 and TRBJ2-7, with 12 bases aligning to TRBD2. CDR3 length equals 13 residues. The germline V gene encodes CDR1 SQVTM and CDR2 ANQGSEA. The ends lost 5 bases at V and 2 bases at J; junction bases unmatched: 1. The CDR3 spells CSVRTSGTYEQYF. The CDR3 nucleotides read TGCAGCGTTCGGACTAGCGGGACCTACGAGCAGTACTTC.

The gene calls are TRBV27 and TRBJ2-1, with 11 bases identical to TRBD1. The CDR3 has 15 amino acids. Germline V lookup: CDR1 MNHEY, CDR2 SMNVEV (reference sequence). V trimming: 3 bases; J trimming: 3 bases; junction bases outside the gene matches: 1. The CDR3 is CASSLGTGGYNEQFF. The CDR3 nucleotides read TGTGCCAGCAGTTTGGGGACAGGGGGCTACAATGAGCAGTTCTTC.

Of note for this clone: The junction departs from the called germline gene at one end, perhaps through a read error. The chain combines TRBV7-9 with TRBJ2-7, with 14 positions matching TRBD2. The CDR3 contains 16 residues. CDR1 SEHNR and CDR2 FQNEAQ come from the germline V gene (reference sequence). CDR3 DNA sequence: TGTACCAGCAGCCCCAGACTAGCGGGAGGGCCGACCGAGCAGTACTTC. Its protein is CTSSPRLAGGPTEQYF.

This chain joins TRBV14 and TRBJ2-7; 8 nucleotides line up with TRBD1. With V trimmed by 5 bases and J by 4 bases, 10 bases remained unmatched. The CDR3 totals 15 residues. The germline V gene encodes CDR1 SGHDN and CDR2 FVKESK. CDR3 DNA: TGTGCCAGCAGCGCCCTGGGACAGGAGGGGTACGAGCAGTACTTC. Its translation: CASSALGQEGYEQYF.

The chain has TRBV28 and TRBJ2-5; 8 nucleotides agree with TRBD2. Gene TRBJ2-7 matches the end of the DNA better, so the J call may be wrong. CDR3 length: 15 amino acids. The V gene's germline CDR1 is MDHEN and CDR2 SYDVKM. The CDR3 DNA follows: TGTGCCAGCAGTTCACAGCGGGAGTTCGTCTACGAGCAGTACTTC. It encodes CASSSQREFVYEQYF.

V gene TRBV14 combines with J gene TRBJ1-1; no clear D gene. Germline V gene lookup returns CDR1 SGHDN and CDR2 FVKESK. The CDR3 runs 15 residues. V dropped 3 bases and J dropped 8 bases, with 19 bases sitting between them. The CDR3 coding sequence is TGTGCCAGCAGCCATAAAGCCACGTCGAGAAGAGAAGCTTTCTTT. Its protein is CASSHKATSRREAFF.

V usage is TRBV29-1 and J usage is TRBJ2-7, with D perhaps TRBD2 (6 bases). V was pared by 8 bases and J by 2 bases, with 13 bases between. Germline CDR1 SQVTM, CDR2 ANQGSEA. CDR3 length: 12 amino acids. In nucleotides, the CDR3 is TGCAGCACATACCGGAGGGCCTACGAGCAGTACTTC. Translating gives CSTYRRAYEQYF.

This clone was counted once. V gene TRBV5-8 combines with J gene TRBJ2-1; D gene unclear. The germline CDR1 and CDR2 sequences are SGHTS and YDEGEE. V gave up 2 bases and J gave up 1 base, with 4 bases separating them. The length of the CDR3 is 13 residues. This CDR3 is CASSFGSYNEQFF. The CDR3 DNA sequence: TGTGCCAGCAGCTTCGGGTCCTACAATGAGCAGTTCTTC.

This clone was seen a handful of times. V gene TRBV7-8 combines with J gene TRBJ2-1, with TRBD2 matching over 8 bases. This CDR3 has 15 residues. The germline CDR1 and CDR2 sequences are SGHVS and FQNEAQ. After removal of 5 bases from V and 6 bases from J, the junction contained 9 bases not matched to a gene. In DNA, the CDR3 is TGTGCCAGCAGCGCCAGCGGGAGCCCCTCCAATGAGCAGTTCTTC. Translating it yields CASSASGSPSNEQFF.

This clone occurred a few times. Other DNA sequences in this specimen translate into the identical CDR3. The V and J genes are TRBV6-1 and TRBJ2-1, with TRBD2 as a possible D gene (6 bases). Deletions cut 0 bases from V and 3 bases from J, with 9 bases between. In germline, CDR1 is MNHNS, CDR2 SASEGT. The CDR3 extends over 15 amino acids. The CDR3 sequence is CASSEAGGSYNEQFF. The CDR3 nucleotides are TGTGCCAGCAGTGAAGCGGGAGGAAGCTACAATGAGCAGTTCTTC.

Only one count was recorded for this clone. The gene calls are TRBV28 and TRBJ1-1, with D possibly being TRBD1 (6 bases). In germline, CDR1 is MDHEN, CDR2 SYDVKM. The CDR3 is 16 residues long. Trimming cost V 3 bases and J 1 base, with 15 bases left between them. CDR3 coding DNA: TGTGCCAGCAGTTTGGGCAGGGGAGTAGGGAACACTGAAGCTTTCTTT. It is translated as CASSLGRGVGNTEAFF.

This clone was observed once. The chain employs TRBV4-1 and TRBJ2-1, with 12 bases lining up with TRBD2. The CDR3 extends over 19 amino acids. Germline CDR1 is MGHRA and CDR2 is YSYEKL. J was trimmed by 9 bases and V by 0 bases; bases with no gene match: 15. For the CDR3, the DNA is TGCGCCAGCAGCCAAGAGGAAACAAGGCTAGCGGGAGGGGTAGGTGAGCAGTTCTTC. Amino acid sequence: CASSQEETRLAGGVGEQFF.

The chain carries TRBV27 and TRBJ2-7; D uncertain. The germline gives CDR1 MNHEY, CDR2 SMNVEV (reference sequence). CDR3 length equals 13 residues. V was pared by 3 bases and J by 2 bases, with 8 bases between. The CDR3 sequence: CASSLRQTYEQYF. Here the CDR3 DNA reads TGTGCCAGCAGTTTGAGGCAGACCTACGAGCAGTACTTC.

This clone came up a few times. The chain recombines TRBV6-1 with TRBJ1-1; possible D gene TRBD1, 5 bases. The CDR3 spans 13 residues. Germline CDR1 is MNHNS and CDR2 is SASEGT. Between the trimmed V and J ends, which lost 2 bases and 6 bases, there was a span of 10 bases. The CDR3 is CASSEQRGAEAFF. CDR3 DNA sequence: TGTGCCAGCAGTGAACAACGGGGGGCTGAAGCTTTCTTT.